Below, 3 T cell receptor beta chains from the same sample are listed, as sequenced in a study of shared clonotypes between healthy human individuals. The assay was immunoSEQ multiplex PCR, and TCRdb's table has in-frame clones only and misses some. The table shows almost 750,000 clones, with just under 75% occurring only once. The sequencing input was memory CD4+ T cells sorted from blood. As to subset: CD45RA-negative fraction. These receptors were taken from a woman in her thirties in good health.

This CDR3 is CASSQGDGGGSGANVLTF. CDR3 bases: TGCGCCAGCAGCCAAGGGGACGGTGGAGGCTCTGGGGCCAACGTCCTGACTTTC. This chain connects TRBV5-1 to TRBJ2-6; D possibly uses TRBD1 or TRBD2 (5 bases each). In germline, CDR1 is SGHRS, CDR2 YFSETQ. CDR3 size: 18 residues. Trimming removed 4 bases at V and 0 bases at J, with 17 bases between.

This clone was detected only once. The CDR3 nucleotides are TGTGCCTGGAGTGTAAATCTGGGCCCCGGGGAGCTGTTTTTT. Its protein is CAWSVNLGPGELFF. The chain employs TRBV30 and TRBJ2-2, with D uncertain. Trimming left V 0 bases short and J 6 bases short, with 11 bases between. CDR1 GTSNPN and CDR2 SVGIG come from the germline V gene (reference sequence). The CDR3 extends over 14 amino acids.

The CDR3 here is CASCSEYNEQFF. CDR3 DNA: TGTGCCAGCTGTAGCGAGTACAATGAGCAGTTCTTC. This sequence joins TRBV6-1 and TRBJ2-1; a possible D gene is TRBD2 (5 bases). There are 12 residues in the CDR3. V gave up 8 bases and J gave up 4 bases, with 9 bases separating them. Germline loops: CDR1 MNHNS, CDR2 SASEGT.